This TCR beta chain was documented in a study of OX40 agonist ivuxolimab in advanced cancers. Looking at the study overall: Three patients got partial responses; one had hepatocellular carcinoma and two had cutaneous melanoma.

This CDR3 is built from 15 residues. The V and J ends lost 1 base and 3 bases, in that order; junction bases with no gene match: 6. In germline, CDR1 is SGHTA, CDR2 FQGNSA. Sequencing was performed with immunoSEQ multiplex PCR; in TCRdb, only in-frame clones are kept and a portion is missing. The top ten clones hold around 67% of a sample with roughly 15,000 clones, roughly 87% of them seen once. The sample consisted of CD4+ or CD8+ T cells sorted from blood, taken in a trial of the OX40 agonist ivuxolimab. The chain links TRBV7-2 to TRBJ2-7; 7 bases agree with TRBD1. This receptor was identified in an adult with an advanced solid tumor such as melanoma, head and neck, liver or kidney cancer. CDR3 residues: CASSLERDSHYEQYF. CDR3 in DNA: TGTGCCAGCAGCTTAGAAAGGGACAGCCACTACGAGCAGTACTTC.